This TCR beta chain was observed in a study of CXCR3 chemokines and chemotherapy response in bladder cancer. The germline V gene encodes CDR1 SGHTA and CDR2 FQGTGA. The CDR3 contains 16 residues. Trimming took off 1 base at V and 1 base at J, with 11 bases between the two ends. MiXCR, run by TCRdb on the PCR reads, gives a single entry per CDR3 protein. Altogether 3,000 to 4,000 distinct CDR3 sequences are present, 25% to 30% being singletons, with the ten largest covering roughly 15%. This clonotype came up many times. The chain links TRBV7-3 to TRBJ1-5; D not certain. The clonotype comes from a human donor with bladder cancer that did not respond to neoadjuvant chemotherapy. This material was collected from a patient whose treatment included neoadjuvant chemotherapy. This chain's CDR3 is CASSLIRGWSNQPQHF. The CDR3 DNA reads TGTGCCAGCAGCTTAATCCGGGGATGGAGCAATCAGCCCCAGCATTTT.